The source of this TCR beta chain is a study of blood T cell repertoires in COVID-19. At the level of the study: The study drew acute and convalescent COVID-19 samples from the United States, Italy and Spain.

Authors' methods: Amplification from reference gene primers served as the basis for estimated nucleated cell counts. Sequenced by immunoSEQ multiplex PCR; TCRdb stores in-frame clones only, minus some. V and J calls and clone size are copied from that table; D and trimming were computed from the DNA. The repertoire holds some 150,000 clones, 80% to 90% seen once, with more than 1.5% in the top ten. This CDR3 has 17 residues. The germline gives CDR1 LNHDA, CDR2 SQIVND (reference sequence). The V gene lost 5 bases and the J gene lost 2 bases, with 21 bases spanning the gap. The source material was peripheral blood. The chain combines TRBV19 with TRBJ2-5, with D possibly being TRBD1 (6 bases). The TCR comes from an older woman with acute or convalescent COVID-19. CDR3 in amino acids: CASSQRPEDSVQETQYF. The CDR3 DNA sequence: TGTGCCAGTAGTCAAAGACCTGAGGACAGCGTTCAAGAGACCCAGTACTTC.